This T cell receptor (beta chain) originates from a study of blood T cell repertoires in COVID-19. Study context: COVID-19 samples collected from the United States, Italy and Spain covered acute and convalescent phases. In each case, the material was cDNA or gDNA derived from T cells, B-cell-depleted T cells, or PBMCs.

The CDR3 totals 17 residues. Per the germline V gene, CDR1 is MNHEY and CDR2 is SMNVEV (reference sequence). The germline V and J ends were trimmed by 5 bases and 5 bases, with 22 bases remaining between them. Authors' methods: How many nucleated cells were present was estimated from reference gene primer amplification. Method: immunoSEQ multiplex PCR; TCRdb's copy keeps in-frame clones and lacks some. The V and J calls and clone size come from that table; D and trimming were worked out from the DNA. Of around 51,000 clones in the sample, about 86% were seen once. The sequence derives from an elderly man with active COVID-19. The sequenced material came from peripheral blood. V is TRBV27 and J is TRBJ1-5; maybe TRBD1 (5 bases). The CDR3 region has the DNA TGTGCCAGCAGTGGTAGTCTGTACCTGGGGGAGGATCAGCCCCAGCATTTT. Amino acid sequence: CASSGSLYLGEDQPQHF.